The T cell receptor (beta chain) described here comes from a study of cytomegalovirus exposure and HLA in healthy donors. The PCR made use of 60 Vbeta and 13 Jbeta primers. Profiled with immunoSEQ multiplex PCR; TCRdb holds only in-frame clones, not every one. The table shows about 120,000 clones, with around 75% occurring only once. Details on this clone: Its antigen is undetermined.

Points from the study as a whole: In vitro work confirmed that a few CMV-associated chains recognize CMV antigens.

This clonotype was obtained from a woman aged 45-59 years in good health and CMV-seropositive. Sequenced material: PBMCs.

The CDR3 nucleotides read TGTGCCAGCGTCCCGGCGGGGACGGCGAACACCGGGGAGCTGTTTTTT. The encoded protein is CASVPAGTANTGELFF. The V call is TRBV2, the J call TRBJ2-2; possibly TRBD2 for D (6 bases). CDR3 length: 16 amino acids. Trimming pared 8 bases from V and 0 bases from J, leaving 16 bases between. The germline V gene encodes CDR1 SNHLY and CDR2 FYNNEI.